Listed below are T cell receptor beta chains from one sample, sequenced in a study of T cell responses to AZD1222 COVID-19 vaccine. Measured with immunoSEQ multiplex PCR; TCRdb has only the in-frame clones, and not every one. Among roughly 42,000 clones listed, 80% to 90% were seen once. The material was peripheral blood, obtained 28 days after the second dose of the MenACWY control vaccine. Receptor source: an adult who received the MenACWY meningococcal vaccine as a control. Both conserved end residues are trimmed from each CDR3. A D gene is named only where the DNA matches it firmly.

>NA|TRBV19|TRBJ2-1
ASSLRDFATYNEQF
>NA|TRBV19|TRBJ1-3
ATSPTGTSGNTIY
>TRBD1|TRBV5-1|TRBJ1-5
ASSLTGQGVGQPQH
>NA|TRBV4-1|TRBJ2-2
ASSQAWRGNTGELF
>NA|TRBV6-1|TRBJ1-2
ASSDRVGYGYT
>NA|TRBV4-1|TRBJ1-2
ASSSKDGYT
>TRBD1|TRBV20-1|TRBJ2-7
SANDRGRQDEQY
>NA|TRBV6-5|TRBJ1-1
ASSTAAGYTEAF
>TRBD2|TRBV4-2|TRBJ2-4
ASSQGEREPKNIQY
>NA|TRBV6-5|TRBJ1-6
ASRPPGGGGSPLH
>NA|TRBV27|TRBJ2-5
ASLPRGQIFQETQY
>TRBD1|TRBV11-2|TRBJ2-7
ASSSPRRQGSSYEQY
>NA|TRBV5-6|TRBJ1-2
ASSLPIGAYGYT
>NA|TRBV28|TRBJ2-2
ASSSSGGGRTGELF
>TRBD2|TRBV10-3|TRBJ2-7
AISAGLAMTYEQY
>NA|TRBV6-5|TRBJ2-7
ASSLFYEQY
>NA|TRBV30|TRBJ2-4
AWRAPKLVRVIQY